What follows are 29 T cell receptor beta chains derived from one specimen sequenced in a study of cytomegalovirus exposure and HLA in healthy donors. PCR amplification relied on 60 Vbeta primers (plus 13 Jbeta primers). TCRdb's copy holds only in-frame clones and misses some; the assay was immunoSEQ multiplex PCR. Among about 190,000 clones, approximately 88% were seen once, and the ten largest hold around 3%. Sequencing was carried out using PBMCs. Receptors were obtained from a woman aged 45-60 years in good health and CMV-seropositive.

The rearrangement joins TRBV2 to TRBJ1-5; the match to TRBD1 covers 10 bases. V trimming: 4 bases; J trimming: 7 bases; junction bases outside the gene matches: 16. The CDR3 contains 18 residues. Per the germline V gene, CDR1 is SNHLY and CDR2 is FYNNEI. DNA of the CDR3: TGTGCCAGCAGTGTACATACATTAGGGACAGGGGTTGGGCAGCCCCAGCATTTT. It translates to CASSVHTLGTGVGQPQHF.

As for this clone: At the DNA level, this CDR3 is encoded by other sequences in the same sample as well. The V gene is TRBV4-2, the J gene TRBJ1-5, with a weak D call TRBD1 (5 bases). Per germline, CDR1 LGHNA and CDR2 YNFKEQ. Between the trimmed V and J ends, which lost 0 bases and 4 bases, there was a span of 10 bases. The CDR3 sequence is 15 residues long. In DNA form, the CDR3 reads TGTGCCAGCAGCCAAGATGGGGGGGGGAATCAGCCCCAGCATTTT. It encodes CASSQDGGGNQPQHF.

CDR3 DNA sequence: TGTGCCAGCAGTATTAACAGGGGGATCACCGGGGAGCTGTTTTTT. Translation: CASSINRGITGELFF. The rearrangement joins TRBV9 to TRBJ2-2, with 8 bases identical to TRBD1. CDR1 SGDLS and CDR2 YYNGEE come from the germline V gene. V was pared by 5 bases and J by 4 bases, with 7 bases of the junction left unmatched. The CDR3 length is 15 residues.

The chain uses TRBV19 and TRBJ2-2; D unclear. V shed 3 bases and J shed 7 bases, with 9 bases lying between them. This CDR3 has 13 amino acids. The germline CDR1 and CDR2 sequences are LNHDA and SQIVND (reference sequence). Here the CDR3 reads CASSIPWSGELFF. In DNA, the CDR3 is TGTGCCAGTAGTATCCCGTGGAGCGGGGAGCTGTTTTTT. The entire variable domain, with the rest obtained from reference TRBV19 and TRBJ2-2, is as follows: DGGITQSPKYLFRKEGQNVTLSCEQNLNHDAMYWYRQDPGQGLRLIYYSQIVNDFQKGDIAEGYSVSREKKESFPLTVTSAQKNPTAFYLCASSIPWSGELFFGEGSRLTVL.

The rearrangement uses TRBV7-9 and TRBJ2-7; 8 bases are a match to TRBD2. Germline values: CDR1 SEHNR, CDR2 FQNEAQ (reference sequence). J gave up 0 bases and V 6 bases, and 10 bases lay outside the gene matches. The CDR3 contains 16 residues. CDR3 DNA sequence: TGTGCCAGCAGACCTATTTCGGGGGGGCCCTCCTACGAGCAGTACTTC. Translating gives CASRPISGGPSYEQYF.

CDR3 residues: CASSLSGSTGELFF. The CDR3, as DNA: TGCGCCAGCAGCTTGAGCGGAAGCACCGGGGAGCTGTTTTTT. The genes are TRBV5-1 and TRBJ2-2, with a tentative D call TRBD2 (5 bases). V lost 1 base and J 4 bases, leaving 8 bases between the germline ends. Looked up from germline, CDR1 is SGHRS and CDR2 is YFSETQ. The CDR3 is made up of 14 amino acids.

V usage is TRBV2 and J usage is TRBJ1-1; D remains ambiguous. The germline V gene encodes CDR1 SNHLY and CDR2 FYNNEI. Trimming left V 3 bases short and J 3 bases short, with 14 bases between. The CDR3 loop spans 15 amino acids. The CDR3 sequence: CASSDSIGSDTEAFF. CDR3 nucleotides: TGTGCCAGCAGTGATAGTATCGGGTCAGACACTGAAGCTTTCTTT.

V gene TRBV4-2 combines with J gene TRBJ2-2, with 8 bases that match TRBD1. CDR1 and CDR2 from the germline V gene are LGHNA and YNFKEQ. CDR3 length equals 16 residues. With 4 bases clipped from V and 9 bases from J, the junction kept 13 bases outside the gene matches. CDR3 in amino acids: CASSPGTGPRAWELFF. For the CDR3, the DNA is TGTGCCAGCAGCCCTGGGACAGGACCCAGGGCCTGGGAGCTGTTTTTT.

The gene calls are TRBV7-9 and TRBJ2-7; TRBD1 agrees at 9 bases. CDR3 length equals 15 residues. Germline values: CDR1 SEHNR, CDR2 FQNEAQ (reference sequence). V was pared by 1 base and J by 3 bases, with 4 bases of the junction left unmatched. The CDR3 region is CASSLDRDRVYEQYF. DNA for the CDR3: TGTGCCAGCAGCTTAGACCGGGACAGGGTCTACGAGCAGTACTTC.

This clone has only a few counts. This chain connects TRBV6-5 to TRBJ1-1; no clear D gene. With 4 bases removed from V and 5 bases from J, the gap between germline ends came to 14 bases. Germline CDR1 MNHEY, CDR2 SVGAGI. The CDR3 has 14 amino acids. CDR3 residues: CASSSIGSETEAFF. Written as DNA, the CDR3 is TGTGCCAGCAGTTCGATTGGGAGTGAGACTGAAGCTTTCTTT.

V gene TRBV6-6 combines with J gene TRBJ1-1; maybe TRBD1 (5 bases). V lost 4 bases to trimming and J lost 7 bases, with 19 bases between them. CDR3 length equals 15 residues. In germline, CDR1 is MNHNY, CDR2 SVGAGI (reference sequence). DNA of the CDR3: TGTGCCAGCAGTTCTGTCCAATCAAGGGGATATGAAGCTTTCTTT. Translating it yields CASSSVQSRGYEAFF.

The CDR3 sequence is CASRRRGTQQETQYF. CDR3 bases: TGTGCCAGCAGGAGGCGGGGGACCCAACAAGAGACCCAGTACTTC. The rearrangement links TRBV6-5 to TRBJ2-5; 7 bases map to TRBD2. The CDR3 is 15 amino acids. CDR1 is MNHEY, CDR2 SVGAGI, per germline. Trimming removed 6 bases from V and 2 bases from J; junction bases left unmatched: 9.

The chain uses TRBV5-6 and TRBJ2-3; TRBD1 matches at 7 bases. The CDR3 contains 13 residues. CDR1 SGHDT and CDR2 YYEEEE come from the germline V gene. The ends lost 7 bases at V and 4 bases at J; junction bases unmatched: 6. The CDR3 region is CASYNRGPDTQYF. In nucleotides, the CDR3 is TGTGCCAGCTATAACAGGGGCCCAGATACGCAGTATTTT. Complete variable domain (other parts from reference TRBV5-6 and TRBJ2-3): DAGVTQSPTHLIKTRGQQVTLRCSPKSGHDTVSWYQQALGQGPQFIFQYYEEEERQRGNFPDRFSGHQFPNYSSELNVNALLLGDSALYLCASYNRGPDTQYFGPGTRLTVL.

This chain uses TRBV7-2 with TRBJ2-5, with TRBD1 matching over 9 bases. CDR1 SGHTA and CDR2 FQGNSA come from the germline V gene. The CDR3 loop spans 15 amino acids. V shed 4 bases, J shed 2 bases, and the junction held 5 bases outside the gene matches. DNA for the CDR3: TGTGCCAGCAGCTCGGGACAGGGCAGGCAAGAGACCCAGTACTTC. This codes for CASSSGQGRQETQYF.

This CDR3 reads CASSIQRDNEQFF. CDR3 in DNA: TGTGCCAGCAGCATACAGAGGGACAATGAGCAGTTCTTC. The chain couples TRBV6-4 to TRBJ2-1, with TRBD2 as a possible D gene (5 bases). Germline V lookup: CDR1 MRHNA, CDR2 SNTAGT. Between the trimmed V and J ends, which lost 6 bases and 5 bases, there was a span of 11 bases. CDR3 length equals 13 residues.

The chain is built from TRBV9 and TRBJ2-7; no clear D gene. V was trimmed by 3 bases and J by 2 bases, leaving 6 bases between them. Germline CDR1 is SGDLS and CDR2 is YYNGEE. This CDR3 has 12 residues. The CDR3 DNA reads TGTGCCAGCAGCGCTGACACCTACGAGCAGTACTTC. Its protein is CASSADTYEQYF.

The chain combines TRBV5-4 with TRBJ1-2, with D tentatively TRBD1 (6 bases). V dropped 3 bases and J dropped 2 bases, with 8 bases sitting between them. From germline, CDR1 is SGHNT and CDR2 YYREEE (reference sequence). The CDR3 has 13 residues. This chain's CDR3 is CASSSGQNYGYTF. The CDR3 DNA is TGTGCCAGCAGCTCGGGACAAAACTATGGCTACACCTTC.

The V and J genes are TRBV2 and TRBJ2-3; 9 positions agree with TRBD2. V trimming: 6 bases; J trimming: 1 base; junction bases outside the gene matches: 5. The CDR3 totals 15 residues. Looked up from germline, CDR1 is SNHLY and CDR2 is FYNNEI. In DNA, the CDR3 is TGTGCCAGCAGGGTTACTAGCGGGCGCACAGATACGCAGTATTTT. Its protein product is CASRVTSGRTDTQYF.

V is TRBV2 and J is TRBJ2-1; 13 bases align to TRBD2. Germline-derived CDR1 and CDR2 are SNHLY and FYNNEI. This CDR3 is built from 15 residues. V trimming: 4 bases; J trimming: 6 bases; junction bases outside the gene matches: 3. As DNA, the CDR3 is TGTGCCAGCAGTGTGACTAGCGGGGGGCCCAATGAGCAGTTCTTC. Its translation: CASSVTSGGPNEQFF.

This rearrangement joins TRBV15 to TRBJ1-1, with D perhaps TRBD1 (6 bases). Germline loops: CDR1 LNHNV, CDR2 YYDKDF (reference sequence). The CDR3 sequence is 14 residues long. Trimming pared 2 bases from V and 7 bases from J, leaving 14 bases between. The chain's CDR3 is CATSRSGPGVEAFF. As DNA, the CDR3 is TGTGCCACCAGCAGATCTGGCCCAGGGGTTGAAGCTTTCTTT. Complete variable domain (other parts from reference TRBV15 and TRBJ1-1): DAMVIQNPRYQVTQFGKPVTLSCSQTLNHNVMYWYQQKSSQAPKLLFHYYDKDFNNEADTPDNFQSRRPNTSFCFLDIRSPGLGDTAMYLCATSRSGPGVEAFFGQGTRLTVV.

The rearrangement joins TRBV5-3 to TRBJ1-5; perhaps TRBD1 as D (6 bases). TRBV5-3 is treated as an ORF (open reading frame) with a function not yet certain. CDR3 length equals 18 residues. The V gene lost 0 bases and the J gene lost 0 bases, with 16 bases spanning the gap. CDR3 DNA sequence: TGTGCCAGAAGCTTGGAAGGGGCGGACAGTGATAGCAATCAGCCCCAGCATTTT. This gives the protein CARSLEGADSDSNQPQHF.

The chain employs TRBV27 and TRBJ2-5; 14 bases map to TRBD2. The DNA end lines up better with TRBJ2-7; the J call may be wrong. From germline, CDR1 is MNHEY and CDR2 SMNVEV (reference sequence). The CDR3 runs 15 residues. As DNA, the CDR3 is TGTGCCAGCAGTTACCGACTAGCGGGGGGGTACGAGCAGTACTTC. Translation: CASSYRLAGGYEQYF.

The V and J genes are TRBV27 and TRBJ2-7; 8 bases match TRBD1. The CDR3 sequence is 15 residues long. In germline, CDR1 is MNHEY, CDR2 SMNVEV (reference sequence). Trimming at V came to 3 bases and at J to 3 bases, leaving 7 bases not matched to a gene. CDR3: CASSFSRTGFYEQYF. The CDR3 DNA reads TGTGCCAGCAGTTTTTCGAGGACAGGGTTCTACGAGCAGTACTTC.

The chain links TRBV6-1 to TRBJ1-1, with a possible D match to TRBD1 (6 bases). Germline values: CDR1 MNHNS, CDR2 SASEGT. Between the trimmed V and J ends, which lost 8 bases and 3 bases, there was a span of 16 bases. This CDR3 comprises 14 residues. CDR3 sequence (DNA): TGTGCCAGCGGTCAGGGGTTGGGGTACACTGAAGCTTTCTTT. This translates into CASGQGLGYTEAFF.

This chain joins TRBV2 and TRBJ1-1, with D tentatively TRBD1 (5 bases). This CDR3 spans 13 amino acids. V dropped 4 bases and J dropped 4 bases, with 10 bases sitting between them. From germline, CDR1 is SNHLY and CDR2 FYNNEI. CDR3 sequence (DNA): TGTGCCAGCAGTGGGGAAAGGGGCACTGAAGCTTTCTTT. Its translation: CASSGERGTEAFF.

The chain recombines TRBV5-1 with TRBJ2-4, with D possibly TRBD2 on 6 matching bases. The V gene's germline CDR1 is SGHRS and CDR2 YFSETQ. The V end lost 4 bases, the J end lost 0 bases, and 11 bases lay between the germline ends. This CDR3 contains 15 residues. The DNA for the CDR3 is TGCGCCAGCAGCCCGGGGGATACAGCCAAAAACATTCAGTACTTC. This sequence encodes CASSPGDTAKNIQYF.

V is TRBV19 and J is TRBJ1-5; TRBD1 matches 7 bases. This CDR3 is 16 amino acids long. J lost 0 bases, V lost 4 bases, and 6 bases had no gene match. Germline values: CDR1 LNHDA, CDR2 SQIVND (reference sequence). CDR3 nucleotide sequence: TGTGCCAGTAGTACGCAGGGGGTCGGTAGCAATCAGCCCCAGCATTTT. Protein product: CASSTQGVGSNQPQHF.

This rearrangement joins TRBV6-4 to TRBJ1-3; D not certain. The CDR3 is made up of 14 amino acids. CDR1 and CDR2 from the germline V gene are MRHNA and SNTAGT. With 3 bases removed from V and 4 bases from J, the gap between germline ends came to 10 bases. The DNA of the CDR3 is TGTGCCAGCAGTGAGAACAGCGGAGGAAACACCATATATTTT. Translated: CASSENSGGNTIYF.

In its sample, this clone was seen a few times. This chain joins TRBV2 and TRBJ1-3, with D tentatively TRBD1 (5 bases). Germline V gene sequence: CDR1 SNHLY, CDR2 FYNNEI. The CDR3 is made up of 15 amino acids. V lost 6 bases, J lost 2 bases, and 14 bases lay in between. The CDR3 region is CASRVLQAAGNTIYF. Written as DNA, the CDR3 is TGTGCCAGCAGAGTCCTACAGGCGGCTGGAAACACCATATATTTT.